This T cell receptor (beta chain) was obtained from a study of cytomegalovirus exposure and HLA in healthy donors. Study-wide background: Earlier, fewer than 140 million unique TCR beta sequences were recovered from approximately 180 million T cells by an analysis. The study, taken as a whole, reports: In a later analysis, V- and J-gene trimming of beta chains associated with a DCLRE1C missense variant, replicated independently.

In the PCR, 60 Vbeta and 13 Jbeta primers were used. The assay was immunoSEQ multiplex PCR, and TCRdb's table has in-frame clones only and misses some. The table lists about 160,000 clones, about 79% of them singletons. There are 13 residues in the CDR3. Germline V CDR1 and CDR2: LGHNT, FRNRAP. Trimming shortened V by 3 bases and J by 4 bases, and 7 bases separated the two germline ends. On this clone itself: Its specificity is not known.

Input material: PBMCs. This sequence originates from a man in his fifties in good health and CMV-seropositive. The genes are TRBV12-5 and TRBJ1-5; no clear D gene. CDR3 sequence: CASGLGDNQPQHF. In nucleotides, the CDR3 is TGTGCTAGTGGTTTAGGAGATAATCAGCCCCAGCATTTT.